Below are 2 T cell receptor beta chains sequenced from a single sample in a study of T cells after yellow fever vaccination. TCRdb itself ran the 5' RACE reads through MiXCR, one entry per CDR3 protein. The sample lists tens of thousands of distinct CDR3 sequences, around 7% seen once, with roughly two fifths in the top ten. The sequencing here drew on CD8+ T cells sorted from PBMCs, taken on the day of the yellow fever booster vaccination. Every receptor here comes from a man younger than 45 who received the YFV17D yellow fever vaccine.

The chain couples TRBV29-1 to TRBJ2-5; 9 nucleotides line up with TRBD1. Germline CDR1 SQVTM, CDR2 ANQGSEA. Trimming removed 4 bases from V and 3 bases from J; junction bases left unmatched: 3. The CDR3 sequence is 13 residues long. The DNA of the CDR3 is TGCAGCGTTGGGTGGACAGGGGAAGAGACCCAGTACTTC. This translates into CSVGWTGEETQYF. Variable domain in full (rest from reference TRBV29-1 and TRBJ2-5): SAVISQKPSRDICQRGTSLTIQCQVDSQVTMMFWYRQQPGQSLTLIATANQGSEATYESGFVIDKFPISRPNLTFSTLTVSNMSPEDSSIYLCSVGWTGEETQYFGPGTRLLVL.

The chain joins TRBV5-6 to TRBJ2-1; 14 bases align to TRBD2. This CDR3 spans 15 amino acids. Germline assignment: CDR1 SGHDT and CDR2 YYEEEE. The V and J ends lost 4 bases and 7 bases, in that order; junction bases with no gene match: 4. For the CDR3, the DNA is TGTGCCAGCAGCGAGGGACTAGCGGGAGTTAATGAGCAGTTCTTC. Its translation: CASSEGLAGVNEQFF.